This TCR beta chain derives from a study of molecular identifiers for immune sequencing clone quantification. TCRdb ran MiXCR on the PCR reads and lists one entry per CDR3 protein. The sample yields under 800,000 distinct CDR3 sequences, roughly 27% seen once. Only one count was recorded for this clonotype. V was clipped by 8 bases and J by 0 bases; unmatched bases: 4. This CDR3 region has 14 residues. CDR1 is SGHDT and CDR2 is YYEEEE in the germline V gene. V gene TRBV5-6 combines with J gene TRBJ2-1; 8 positions match TRBD1. The sequence was obtained from a human donor in good health. Some libraries in this study had Jurkat cell RNA spiked in. Material: naive CD8+ T cells from blood, with Jurkat cell RNA spiked in. Subset given: FACS-sorted CD8+CD4-CCR7+CD45RA+ naive T cells. This CDR3 reads CARLDRVSYNEQFF. The CDR3 DNA reads as TGTGCCAGGTTGGACAGGGTCTCCTACAATGAGCAGTTCTTC.